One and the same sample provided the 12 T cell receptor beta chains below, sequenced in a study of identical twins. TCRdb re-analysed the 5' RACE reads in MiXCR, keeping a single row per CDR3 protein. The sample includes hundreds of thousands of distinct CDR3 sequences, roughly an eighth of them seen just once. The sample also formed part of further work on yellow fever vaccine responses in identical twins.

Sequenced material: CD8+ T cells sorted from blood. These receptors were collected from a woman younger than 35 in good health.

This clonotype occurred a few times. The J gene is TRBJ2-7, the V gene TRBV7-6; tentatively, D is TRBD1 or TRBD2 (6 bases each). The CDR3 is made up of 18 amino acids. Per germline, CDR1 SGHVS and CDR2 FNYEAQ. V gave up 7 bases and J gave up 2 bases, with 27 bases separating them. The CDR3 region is CASTPGGFGGGIAYEQYF. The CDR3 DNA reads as TGTGCCAGCACCCCTGGGGGCTTTGGTGGCGGGATAGCCTACGAGCAGTACTTC.

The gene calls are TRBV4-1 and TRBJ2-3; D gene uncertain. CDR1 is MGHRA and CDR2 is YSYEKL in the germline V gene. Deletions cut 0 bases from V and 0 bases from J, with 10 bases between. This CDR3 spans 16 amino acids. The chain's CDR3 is CASSQDWPDSTDTQYF. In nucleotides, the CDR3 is TGCGCCAGCAGCCAAGATTGGCCCGACAGCACAGATACGCAGTATTTT.

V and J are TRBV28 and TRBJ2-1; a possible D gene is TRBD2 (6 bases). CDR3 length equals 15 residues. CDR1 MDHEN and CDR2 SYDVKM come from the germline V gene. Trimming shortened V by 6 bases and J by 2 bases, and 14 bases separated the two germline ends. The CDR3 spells CASRGGAGTYNEQFF. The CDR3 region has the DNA TGTGCCAGCAGGGGAGGCGCCGGTACCTACAATGAGCAGTTCTTC.

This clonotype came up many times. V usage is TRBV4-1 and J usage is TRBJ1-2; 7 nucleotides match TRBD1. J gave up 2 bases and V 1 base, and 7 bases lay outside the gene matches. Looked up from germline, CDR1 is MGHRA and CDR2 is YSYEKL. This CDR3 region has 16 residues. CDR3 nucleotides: TGCGCCAGCAGCCAAGCCCCACAGGGGTCCAACTATGGCTACACCTTC. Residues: CASSQAPQGSNYGYTF.

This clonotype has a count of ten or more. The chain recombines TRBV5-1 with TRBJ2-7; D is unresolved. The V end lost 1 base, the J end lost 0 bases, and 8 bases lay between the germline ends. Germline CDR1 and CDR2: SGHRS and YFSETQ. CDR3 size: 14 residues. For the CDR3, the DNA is TGCGCCAGCAGCTTGTCAGGAATCTCCTACGAGCAGTACTTC. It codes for CASSLSGISYEQYF.

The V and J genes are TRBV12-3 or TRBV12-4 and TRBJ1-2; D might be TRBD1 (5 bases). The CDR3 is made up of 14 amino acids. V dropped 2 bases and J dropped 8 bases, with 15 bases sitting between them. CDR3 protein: CASSLQGRLGGYTF. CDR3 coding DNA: TGTGCCAGCAGTTTACAGGGCAGGCTAGGGGGCTACACCTTC.

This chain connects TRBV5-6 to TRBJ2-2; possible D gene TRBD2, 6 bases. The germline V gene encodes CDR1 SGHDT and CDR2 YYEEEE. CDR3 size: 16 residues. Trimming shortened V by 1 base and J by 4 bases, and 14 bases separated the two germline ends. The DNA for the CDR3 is TGTGCCAGCAGCTTGCCCCCAGCACTAGCCACCGGGGAGCTGTTTTTT. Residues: CASSLPPALATGELFF.

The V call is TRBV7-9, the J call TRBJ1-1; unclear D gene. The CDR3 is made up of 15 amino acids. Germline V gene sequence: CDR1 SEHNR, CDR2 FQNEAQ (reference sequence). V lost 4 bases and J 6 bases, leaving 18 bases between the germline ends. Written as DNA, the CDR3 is TGTGCCAGCAGCTCATCGGGCCAAGGGCTGGCTGAAGCTTTCTTT. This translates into CASSSSGQGLAEAFF.

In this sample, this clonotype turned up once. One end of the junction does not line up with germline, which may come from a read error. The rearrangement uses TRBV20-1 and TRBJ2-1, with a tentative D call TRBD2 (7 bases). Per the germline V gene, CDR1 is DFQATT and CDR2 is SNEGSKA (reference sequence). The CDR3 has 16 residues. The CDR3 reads CSAQEGGRASYNEHFF. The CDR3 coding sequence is TGCAGTGCTCAAGAGGGGGGGAGGGCCAGCTACAATGAGCATTTCTTC.

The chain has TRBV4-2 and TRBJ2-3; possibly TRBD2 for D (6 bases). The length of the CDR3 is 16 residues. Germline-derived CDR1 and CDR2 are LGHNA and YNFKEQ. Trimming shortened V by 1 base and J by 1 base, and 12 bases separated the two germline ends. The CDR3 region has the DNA TGTGCCAGCAGCCAAGTCCCCAGGGAGGGCACAGATACGCAGTATTTT. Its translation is CASSQVPREGTDTQYF.

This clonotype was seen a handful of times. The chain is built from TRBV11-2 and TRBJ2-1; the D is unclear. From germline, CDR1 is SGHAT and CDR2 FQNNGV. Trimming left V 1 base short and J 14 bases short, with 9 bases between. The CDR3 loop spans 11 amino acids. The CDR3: CASSLGLLEFF. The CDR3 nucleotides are TGTGCCAGCAGCTTAGGATTATTAGAGTTCTTC.

The CDR3 spells CASSDPDRAGEGFF. The CDR3, as DNA: TGTGCCAGCAGTGACCCCGACAGGGCAGGGGAGGGTTTCTTT. The chain has TRBV2 and TRBJ1-1; 7 nucleotides align to TRBD1. V dropped 3 bases and J dropped 13; count of bases not matched to a gene: 14. Looked up from germline, CDR1 is SNHLY and CDR2 is FYNNEI. The CDR3 is 14 amino acids.